The present TCR beta chain was sequenced within a study of vaccination and CD4 T cells after COVID-19. Findings and limits, study-wide: Sampling was limited to relatively few convalescent patients, with no early post-infection timepoints studied.

Germline CDR1 is KGHDR and CDR2 is SFDVKD. V gave up 5 bases and J gave up 6 bases; unmatched junction bases: 4. The CDR3 consists of 15 residues. The assay that was used to sequence DNA from cultured CD4+ T cells was the Oncomine TCR Beta short-read assay. One entry per CDR3 protein, called by TCRdb with MiXCR from the PCR reads. The repertoire holds around 15,000 distinct CDR3 sequences, 40% to 55% seen once, with 10% to 15% in the top ten. Noted treatment: approximately 11-day PBMC culture with coronavirus spike peptide pools or control peptides (ViraFEST assay). T cells were expanded with peptide pools, and expanded clonotypes were identified by TCR sequencing. IL-2 at around 10 IU/ml and peptide pools at 9 to 10 ug/ml were added to PBMCs cultured at over 1.5 million per well. Having spent 10 days in culture, CD4+ T cells were then isolated by negative selection. With regard to this clonotype: What it recognizes is unknown.

Source material: CD4+ T cells from blood, cultured in vitro. The source is a human donor who had recovered from COVID-19. V gene TRBV24-1 combines with J gene TRBJ2-2; 11 bases are a match to TRBD2. DNA of the CDR3: TGTGCCACCAGTGGGCTAGCGGGAGGCCCCGGGGAGCTGTTTTTT. Amino acids: CATSGLAGGPGELFF.